This TCR beta chain was observed in a study of Graves' ophthalmopathy and Graves' hyperthyroidism. CDR3 regions of TCR beta were amplified from RNA transcripts. HTBI primers primed a first-round RT-PCR, and a second-round multiplex PCR followed. TCRdb ran MiXCR on the multiplex PCR reads and lists one entry per CDR3 protein. The sample comprises 200,000 to 250,000 distinct CDR3 sequences, about a fifth of which are singletons, and roughly 45% rests with the top ten. V was shortened by 0 bases and J by 3 bases, with 9 bases between the two germline ends. There are 14 residues in the CDR3. Per the germline V gene, CDR1 is SEHNR and CDR2 is FQNEAQ (reference sequence). This clonotype has just one count.

This chain links TRBV7-9 with TRBJ2-7; possibly TRBD1 for D (5 bases). The sequenced sample was peripheral blood. This sequence originates from a woman aged 50 to 60 with Graves' ophthalmopathy. The CDR3 DNA reads as TGTGCCAGCAGCTTAGCTGGGGCGTACTACGAGCAGTACTTC. Translating gives CASSLAGAYYEQYF.